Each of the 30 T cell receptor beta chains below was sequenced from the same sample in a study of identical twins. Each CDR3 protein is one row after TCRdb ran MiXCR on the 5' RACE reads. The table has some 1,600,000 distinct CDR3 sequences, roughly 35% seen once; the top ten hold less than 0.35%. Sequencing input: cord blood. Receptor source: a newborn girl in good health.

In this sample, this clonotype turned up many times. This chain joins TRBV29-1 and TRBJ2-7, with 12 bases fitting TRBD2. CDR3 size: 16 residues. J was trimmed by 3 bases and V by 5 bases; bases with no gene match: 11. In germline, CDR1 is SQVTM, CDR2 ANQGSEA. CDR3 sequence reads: CSVRTLGLAGYYEQYF. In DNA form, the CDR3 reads TGCAGCGTTCGCACTTTGGGACTAGCGGGCTACTACGAGCAGTACTTC.

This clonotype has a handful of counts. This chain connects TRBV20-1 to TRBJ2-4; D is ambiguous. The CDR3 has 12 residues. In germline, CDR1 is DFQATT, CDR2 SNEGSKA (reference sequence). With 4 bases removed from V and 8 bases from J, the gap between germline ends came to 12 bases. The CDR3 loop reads CSATSDGDIQYF. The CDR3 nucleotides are TGCAGTGCTACCAGCGATGGGGACATTCAGTACTTC.

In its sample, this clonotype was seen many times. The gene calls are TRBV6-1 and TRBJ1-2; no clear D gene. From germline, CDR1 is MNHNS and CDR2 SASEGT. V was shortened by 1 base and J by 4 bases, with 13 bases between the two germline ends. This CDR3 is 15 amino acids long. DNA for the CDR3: TGTGCCAGCAGTGAAGACTTGGCAGTCACCTATGGCTACACCTTC. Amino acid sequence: CASSEDLAVTYGYTF.

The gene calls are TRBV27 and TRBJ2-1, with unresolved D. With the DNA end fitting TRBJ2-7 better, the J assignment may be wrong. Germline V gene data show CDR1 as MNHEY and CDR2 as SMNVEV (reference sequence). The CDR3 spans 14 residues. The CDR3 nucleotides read TGTGCCAGCAGTACGCCCGAGGTGAGGAATGAGCAGTACTTC. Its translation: CASSTPEVRNEQYF.

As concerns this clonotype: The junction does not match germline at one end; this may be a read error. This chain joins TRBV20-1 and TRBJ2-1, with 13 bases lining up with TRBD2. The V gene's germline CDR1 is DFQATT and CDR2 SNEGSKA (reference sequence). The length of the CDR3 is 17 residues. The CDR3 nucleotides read TGCAGTGCTAGGTATATGGGGACTAGCGGGGAGTACAATGGGCAGTTCTTC. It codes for CSARYMGTSGEYNGQFF.

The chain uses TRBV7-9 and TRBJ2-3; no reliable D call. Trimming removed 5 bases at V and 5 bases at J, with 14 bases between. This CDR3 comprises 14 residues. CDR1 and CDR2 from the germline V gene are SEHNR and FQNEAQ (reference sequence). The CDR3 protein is CASSTHVQKDTQYF. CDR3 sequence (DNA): TGTGCCAGCAGCACCCACGTACAGAAAGATACGCAGTATTTT.

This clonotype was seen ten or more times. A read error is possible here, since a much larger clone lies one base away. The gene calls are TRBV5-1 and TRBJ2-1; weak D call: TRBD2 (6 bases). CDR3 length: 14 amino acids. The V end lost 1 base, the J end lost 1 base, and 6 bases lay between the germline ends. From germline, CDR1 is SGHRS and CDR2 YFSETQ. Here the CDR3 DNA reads TGCGCCAGCAGCTTGCGGGAGTCCTACAATGAGCAGTTCTTC. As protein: CASSLRESYNEQFF.

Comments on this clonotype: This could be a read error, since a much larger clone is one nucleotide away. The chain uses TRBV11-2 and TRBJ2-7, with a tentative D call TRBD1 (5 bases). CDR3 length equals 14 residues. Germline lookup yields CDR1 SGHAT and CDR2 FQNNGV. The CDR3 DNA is TGTGCCGGCAGCTTAGAGGCAGGGCGCTACGAGCAGTACTTC. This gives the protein CAGSLEAGRYEQYF.

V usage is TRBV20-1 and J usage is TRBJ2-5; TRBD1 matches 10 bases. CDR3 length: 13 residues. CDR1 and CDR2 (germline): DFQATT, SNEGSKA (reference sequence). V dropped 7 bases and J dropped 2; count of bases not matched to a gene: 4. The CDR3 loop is CSVMDRGQETQYF. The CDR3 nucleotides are TGCAGTGTGATGGACAGGGGGCAAGAGACCCAGTACTTC.

CDR3 coding DNA: TGTGCCAGCAGCCATTCATGGAGGGGCACTGAAGCTTTCTTT. Amino acid sequence: CASSHSWRGTEAFF. J is TRBJ1-1 and V is TRBV14, with D possibly matching TRBD1 (5 bases). Germline values: CDR1 SGHDN, CDR2 FVKESK. The CDR3 contains 14 residues. Trimming stripped 3 bases from V and 4 bases from J, with 12 bases between.

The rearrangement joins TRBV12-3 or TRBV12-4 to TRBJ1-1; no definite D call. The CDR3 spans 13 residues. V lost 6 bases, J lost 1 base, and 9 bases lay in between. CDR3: CASRTAGNTEAFF. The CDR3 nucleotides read TGTGCCAGCAGGACCGCAGGGAACACTGAAGCTTTCTTT.

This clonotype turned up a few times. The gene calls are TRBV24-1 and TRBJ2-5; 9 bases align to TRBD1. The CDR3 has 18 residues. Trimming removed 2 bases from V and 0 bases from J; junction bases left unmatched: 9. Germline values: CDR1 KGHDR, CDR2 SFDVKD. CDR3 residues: CATSDWDRAVPYQETQYF. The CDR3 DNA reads TGTGCCACCAGTGATTGGGACAGGGCTGTTCCGTACCAAGAGACCCAGTACTTC.

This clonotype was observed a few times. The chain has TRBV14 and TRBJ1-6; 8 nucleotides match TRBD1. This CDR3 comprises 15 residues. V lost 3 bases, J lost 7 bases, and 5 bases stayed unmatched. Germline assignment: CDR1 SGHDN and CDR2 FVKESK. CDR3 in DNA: TGTGCCAGCAGCCAGAACCAGGGGGCCAATTCACCCCTCCACTTT. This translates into CASSQNQGANSPLHF.

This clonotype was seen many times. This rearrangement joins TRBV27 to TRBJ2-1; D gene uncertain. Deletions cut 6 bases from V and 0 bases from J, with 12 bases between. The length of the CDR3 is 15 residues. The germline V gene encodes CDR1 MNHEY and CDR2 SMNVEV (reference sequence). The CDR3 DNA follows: TGTGCCAGCAGCCCTGGGGTTAGCTCCTACAATGAGCAGTTCTTC. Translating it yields CASSPGVSSYNEQFF.

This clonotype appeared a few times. The CDR3 is CASSALGETQYF. CDR3 DNA: TGCGCCAGCAGCGCGCTGGGGGAGACCCAGTACTTC. The rearrangement links TRBV5-1 to TRBJ2-5; no firm D call. The V gene lost 4 bases and the J gene lost 5 bases, with 9 bases spanning the gap. The CDR3 has 12 amino acids. Germline CDR1 SGHRS, CDR2 YFSETQ.

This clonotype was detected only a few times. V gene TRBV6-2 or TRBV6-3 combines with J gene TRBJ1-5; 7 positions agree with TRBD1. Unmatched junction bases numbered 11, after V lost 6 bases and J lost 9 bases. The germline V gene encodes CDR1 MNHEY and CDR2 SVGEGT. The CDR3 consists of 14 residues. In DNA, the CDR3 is TGTGCCAGCAGCTGGCAGACAGGGAGTCGGCCCCAGCATTTT. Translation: CASSWQTGSRPQHF.

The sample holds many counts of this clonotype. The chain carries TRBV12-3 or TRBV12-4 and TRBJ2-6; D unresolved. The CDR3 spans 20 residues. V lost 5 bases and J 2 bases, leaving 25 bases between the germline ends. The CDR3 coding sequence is TGTGCCAGCAGTCCTCGTGATTCGGGTTTCGGTTATCCTGGGGCCAACGTCCTGACTTTC. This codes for CASSPRDSGFGYPGANVLTF.

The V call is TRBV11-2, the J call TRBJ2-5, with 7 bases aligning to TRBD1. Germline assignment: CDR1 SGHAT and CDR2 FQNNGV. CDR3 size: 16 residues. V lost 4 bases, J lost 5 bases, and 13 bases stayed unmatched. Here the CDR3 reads CASSWKQGRQFETQYF. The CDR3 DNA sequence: TGTGCCAGCAGCTGGAAACAGGGGCGGCAGTTCGAGACCCAGTACTTC. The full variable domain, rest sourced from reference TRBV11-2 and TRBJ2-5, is EAGVAQSPRYKIIEKRQSVAFWCNPISGHATLYWYQQILGQGPKLLIQFQNNGVVDDSQLPKDRFSAERLKGVDSTLKIQPAKLEDSAVYLCASSWKQGRQFETQYFGPGTRLLVL.

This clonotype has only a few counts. The CDR3 reads CASSFVGTSTYNEQFF. CDR3 DNA sequence: TGCGCCAGCAGCTTTGTTGGGACTAGCACGTACAATGAGCAGTTCTTC. V and J are TRBV5-1 and TRBJ2-1; 9 bases line up with TRBD2. Germline V gives CDR1 SGHRS, CDR2 YFSETQ. The CDR3 loop spans 16 amino acids. V trimming: 2 bases; J trimming: 4 bases; junction bases outside the gene matches: 7.

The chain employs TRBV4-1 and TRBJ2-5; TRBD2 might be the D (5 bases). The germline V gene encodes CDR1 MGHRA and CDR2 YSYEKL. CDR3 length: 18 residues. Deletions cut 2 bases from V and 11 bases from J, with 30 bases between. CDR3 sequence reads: CASSQSKQRGIAINEQYF. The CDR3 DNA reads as TGCGCCAGCAGCCAATCTAAACAACGTGGGATAGCGATTAATGAGCAGTACTTC.

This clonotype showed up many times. The CDR3 nucleotides are TGTGCCAGCAGCGCCGCGACAGGGATCGGGGCAGATACGCAGTATTTT. Translating gives CASSAATGIGADTQYF. The V gene is TRBV9, the J gene TRBJ2-3; 7 bases are a match to TRBD1. V lost 3 bases to trimming and J lost 4 bases; unmatched junction nucleotides: 11. CDR1 and CDR2 from the germline V gene are SGDLS and YYNGEE. The CDR3 length is 16 residues.

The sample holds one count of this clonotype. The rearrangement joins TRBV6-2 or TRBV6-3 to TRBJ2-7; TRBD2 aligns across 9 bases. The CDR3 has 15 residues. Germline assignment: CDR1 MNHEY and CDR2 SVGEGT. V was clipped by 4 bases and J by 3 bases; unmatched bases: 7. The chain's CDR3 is CASSSTSGEFYEQYF. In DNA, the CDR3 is TGTGCCAGCAGTTCGACTAGCGGCGAATTCTACGAGCAGTACTTC.

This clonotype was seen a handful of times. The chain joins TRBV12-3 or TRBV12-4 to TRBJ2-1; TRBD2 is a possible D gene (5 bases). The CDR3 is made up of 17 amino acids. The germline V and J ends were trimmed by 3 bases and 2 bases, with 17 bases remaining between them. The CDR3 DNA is TGTGCCAGCAGTTTGAAGTCCGGGGATCCGCCCTACAATGAGCAGTTCTTC. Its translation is CASSLKSGDPPYNEQFF.

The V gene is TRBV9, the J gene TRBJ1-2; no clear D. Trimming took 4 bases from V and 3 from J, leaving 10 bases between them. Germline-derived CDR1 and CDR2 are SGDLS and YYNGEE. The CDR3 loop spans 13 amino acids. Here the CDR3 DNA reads TGTGCCAGCAGCCCCGGACTGGACTATGGCTACACCTTC. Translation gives CASSPGLDYGYTF.

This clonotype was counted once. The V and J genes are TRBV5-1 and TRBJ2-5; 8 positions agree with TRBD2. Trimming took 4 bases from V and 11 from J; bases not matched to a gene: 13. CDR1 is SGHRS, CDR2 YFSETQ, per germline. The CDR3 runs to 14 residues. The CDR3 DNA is TGCGCCAGCAGCGGGACTAGAGGGGACAATGAGCAGTACTTC. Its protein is CASSGTRGDNEQYF.

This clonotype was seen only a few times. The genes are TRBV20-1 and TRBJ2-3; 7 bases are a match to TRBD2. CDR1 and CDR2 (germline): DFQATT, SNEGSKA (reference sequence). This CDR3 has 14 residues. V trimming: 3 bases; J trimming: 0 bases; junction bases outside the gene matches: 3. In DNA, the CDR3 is TGCAGTGCTAGGCTAGCGGTTAGCACAGATACGCAGTATTTT. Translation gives CSARLAVSTDTQYF.

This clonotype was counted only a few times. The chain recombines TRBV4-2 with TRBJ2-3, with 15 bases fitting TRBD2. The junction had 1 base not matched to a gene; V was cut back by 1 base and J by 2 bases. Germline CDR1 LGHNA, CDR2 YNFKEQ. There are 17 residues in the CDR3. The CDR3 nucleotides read TGTGCCAGCAGCCAAGGGACTAGCGGGAGGGCCACAGATACGCAGTATTTT. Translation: CASSQGTSGRATDTQYF.

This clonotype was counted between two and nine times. The CDR3 DNA sequence: TGCGCCAGCAGCCAAGACATTCCCTACGAGCAGTACTTC. Residues: CASSQDIPYEQYF. This chain links TRBV4-1 with TRBJ2-7; D not resolved. V dropped 0 bases and J dropped 2 bases, with 5 bases sitting between them. Germline CDR1 MGHRA, CDR2 YSYEKL. The CDR3 totals 13 residues.

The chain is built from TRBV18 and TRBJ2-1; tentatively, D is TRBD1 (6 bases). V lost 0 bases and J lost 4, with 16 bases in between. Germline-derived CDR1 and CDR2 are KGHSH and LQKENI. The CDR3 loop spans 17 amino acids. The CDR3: CASSPPWLQGIYNEQFF. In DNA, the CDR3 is TGTGCCAGCTCACCACCGTGGCTGCAGGGGATATACAATGAGCAGTTCTTC. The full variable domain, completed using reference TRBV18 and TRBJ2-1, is NAGVMQNPRHLVRRRGQEARLRCSPMKGHSHVYWYRQLPEEGLKFMVYLQKENIIDESGMPKERFSAEFPKEGPSILRIQQVVRGDSAAYFCASSPPWLQGIYNEQFFGPGTRLTVL.

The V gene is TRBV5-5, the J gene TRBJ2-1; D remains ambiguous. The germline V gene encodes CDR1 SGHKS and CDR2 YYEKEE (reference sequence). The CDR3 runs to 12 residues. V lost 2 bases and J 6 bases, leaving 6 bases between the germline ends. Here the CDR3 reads CASSFILNEQFF. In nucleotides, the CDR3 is TGTGCCAGCAGCTTCATTCTCAATGAGCAGTTCTTC.